These 5 T cell receptor beta chains originate from one sample sequenced in a study of blood T cell repertoires in COVID-19. Here immunoSEQ multiplex PCR was the method, and the copy in TCRdb shows in-frame clones only, minus some. The table shows around 470,000 clones, with 89% occurring only once. What was sequenced was peripheral blood. The origin of the receptors is a man younger than 35 with COVID-19, enrolled during active disease.

This clone was observed a single time. The chain couples TRBV19 to TRBJ1-1; D is unclear. CDR3 length equals 13 residues. Germline V lookup: CDR1 LNHDA, CDR2 SQIVND (reference sequence). Deletions cut 5 bases from V and 3 bases from J, with 10 bases between. DNA for the CDR3: TGTGCCAGTAGTTTCACGGTCTACACTGAAGCTTTCTTT. This translates into CASSFTVYTEAFF.

The rearrangement joins TRBV11-2 to TRBJ2-3; TRBD2 agrees at 11 bases. Germline CDR1 is SGHAT and CDR2 is FQNNGV. V shed 5 bases and J 4 bases; nucleotides not matched to a gene: 8. The CDR3 loop spans 16 amino acids. The chain's CDR3 is CASSPHIAGGSDTQYF. DNA for the CDR3: TGTGCCAGCAGCCCCCATATAGCGGGAGGGTCAGATACGCAGTATTTT.

The V and J genes are TRBV3-1 (or the pseudogene TRBV3-2) and TRBJ1-6, with no clear D. The CDR3 sequence is 18 residues long. Trimming removed 0 bases from V and 6 bases from J, with 18 bases in between. Germline CDR1 reads LGHDT; CDR2 reads YNNKEL (reference sequence). The CDR3 spells CASSQDLPLQSINSPLHF. CDR3 DNA: TGTGCCAGCAGCCAAGACCTTCCCCTTCAGTCCATTAATTCACCCCTCCACTTT.

CDR3 bases: TGTGCCAGCAGCCAGGGACTAGCGGGGGAGACCCAGTACTTC. Translated: CASSQGLAGETQYF. The chain recombines TRBV7-2 with TRBJ2-5, with 13 nucleotides matching TRBD2. CDR3 length equals 14 residues. Germline CDR1 and CDR2: SGHTA and FQGNSA. After removal of 5 bases from V and 5 bases from J, the junction contained 2 bases not matched to a gene.

The chain is built from TRBV6-6 and TRBJ2-7; TRBD1 matches at 9 bases. Germline CDR1 reads MNHNY; CDR2 reads SVGAGI (reference sequence). The CDR3 sequence is 13 residues long. V shed 8 bases, J shed 5 bases, and the junction held 7 bases outside the gene matches. For the CDR3, the DNA is TGTGCCAGCGGCCGGACAGGGGTAGACGAGCAGTACTTC. The encoded protein is CASGRTGVDEQYF.